This TCR beta chain was identified during a study of blood T cell repertoires in COVID-19. In the study overall: The origin of the acute and convalescent COVID-19 samples was the United States, Italy and Spain.

Original handling: Amplification of reference gene primers provided the estimated nucleated cell counts. Some clones are missing from TCRdb's copy, which holds only in-frame ones; the method was immunoSEQ multiplex PCR. Clone size and V and J calls were adopted from that table, with D and trimming inferred from the DNA. The data contain about 100,000 clones, over 75% of them singletons. This CDR3 contains 14 residues. The V end was cut by 0 bases, the J end by 0 bases, with 6 bases between. Germline CDR1 is SGHRS and CDR2 is YFSETQ. This clonotype was sampled from a man aged 30-40 years in a cohort sampled during active COVID-19. The chain joins TRBV5-1 to TRBJ2-5, with D unresolved. The sequenced material came from peripheral blood. As DNA, the CDR3 is TGCGCCAGCAGCTTGGCAACAGACCAAGAGACCCAGTACTTC. Protein: CASSLATDQETQYF.